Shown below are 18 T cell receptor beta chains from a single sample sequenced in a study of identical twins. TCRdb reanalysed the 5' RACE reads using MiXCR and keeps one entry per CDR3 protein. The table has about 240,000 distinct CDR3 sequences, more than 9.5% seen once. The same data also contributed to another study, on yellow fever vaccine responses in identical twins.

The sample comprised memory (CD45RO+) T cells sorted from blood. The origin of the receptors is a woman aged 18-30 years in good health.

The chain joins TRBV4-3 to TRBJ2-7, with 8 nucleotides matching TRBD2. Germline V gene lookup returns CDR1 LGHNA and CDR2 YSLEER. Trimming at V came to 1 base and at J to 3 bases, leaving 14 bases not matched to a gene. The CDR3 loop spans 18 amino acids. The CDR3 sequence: CASSQAFGTRGLYYEQYF. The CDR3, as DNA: TGCGCCAGCAGCCAAGCTTTCGGGACTAGGGGACTTTACTACGAGCAGTACTTC.

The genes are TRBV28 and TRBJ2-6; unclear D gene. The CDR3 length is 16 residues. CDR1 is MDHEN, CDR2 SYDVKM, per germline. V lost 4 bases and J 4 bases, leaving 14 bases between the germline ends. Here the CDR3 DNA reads TGTGCCAGCAGTTACAGTGGCATTCTGGGGGCCAACGTCCTGACTTTC. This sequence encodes CASSYSGILGANVLTF.

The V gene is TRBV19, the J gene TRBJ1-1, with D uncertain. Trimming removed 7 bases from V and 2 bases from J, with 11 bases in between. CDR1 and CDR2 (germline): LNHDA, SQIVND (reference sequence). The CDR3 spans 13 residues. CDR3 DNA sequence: TGTGCCAGTAAGAGGGTAGGAAACACTGAAGCTTTCTTT. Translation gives CASKRVGNTEAFF.

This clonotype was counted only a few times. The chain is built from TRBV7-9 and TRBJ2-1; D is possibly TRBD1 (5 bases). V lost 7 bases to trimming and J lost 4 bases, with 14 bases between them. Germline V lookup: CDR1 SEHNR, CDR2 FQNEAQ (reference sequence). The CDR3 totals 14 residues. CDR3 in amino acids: CASNPPTEYNEQFF. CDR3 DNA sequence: TGTGCCAGCAATCCTCCGACAGAGTACAATGAGCAGTTCTTC.

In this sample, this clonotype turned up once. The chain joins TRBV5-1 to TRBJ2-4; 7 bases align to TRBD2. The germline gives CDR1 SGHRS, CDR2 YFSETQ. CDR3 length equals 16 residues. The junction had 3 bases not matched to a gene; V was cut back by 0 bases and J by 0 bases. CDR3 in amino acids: CASSLDLAVAKNIQYF. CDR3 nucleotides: TGCGCCAGCAGCTTGGATCTAGCGGTAGCCAAAAACATTCAGTACTTC.

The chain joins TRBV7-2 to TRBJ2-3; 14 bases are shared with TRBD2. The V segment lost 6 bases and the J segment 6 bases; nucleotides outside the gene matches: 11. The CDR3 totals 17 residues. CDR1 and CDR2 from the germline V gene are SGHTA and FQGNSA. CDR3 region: CASRSTTSGGVQDTQYF. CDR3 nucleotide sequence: TGTGCCAGCAGATCGACGACTAGCGGGGGGGTGCAGGATACGCAGTATTTT.

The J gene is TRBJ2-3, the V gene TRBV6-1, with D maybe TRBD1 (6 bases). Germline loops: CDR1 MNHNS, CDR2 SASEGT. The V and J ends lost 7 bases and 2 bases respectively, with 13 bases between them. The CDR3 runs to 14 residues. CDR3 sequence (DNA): TGTGCCAGCAAAAACAGGGCACCCACAGATACGCAGTATTTT. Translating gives CASKNRAPTDTQYF.

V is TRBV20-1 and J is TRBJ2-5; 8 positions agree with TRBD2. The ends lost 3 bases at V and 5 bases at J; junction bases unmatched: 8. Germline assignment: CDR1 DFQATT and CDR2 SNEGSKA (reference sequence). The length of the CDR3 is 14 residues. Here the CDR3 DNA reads TGCAGTGCTAGGGGCCTGCGGGAGGTCGAGACCCAGTACTTC. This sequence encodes CSARGLREVETQYF.

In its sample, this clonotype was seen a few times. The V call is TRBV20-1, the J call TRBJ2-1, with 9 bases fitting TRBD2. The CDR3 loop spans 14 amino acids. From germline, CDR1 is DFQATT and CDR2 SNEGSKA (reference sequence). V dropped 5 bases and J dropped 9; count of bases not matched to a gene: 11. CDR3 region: CSAPLAGASGEQFF. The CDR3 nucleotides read TGCAGTGCTCCTTTAGCGGGAGCTTCGGGTGAGCAGTTCTTC.

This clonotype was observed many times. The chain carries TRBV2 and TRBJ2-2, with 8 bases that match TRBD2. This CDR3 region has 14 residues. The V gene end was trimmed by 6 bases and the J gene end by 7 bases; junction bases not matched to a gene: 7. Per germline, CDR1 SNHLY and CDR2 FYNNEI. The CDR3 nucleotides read TGTGCCAGCAGGGCGGGACTAGACAGCGGGGAGCTGTTTTTT. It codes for CASRAGLDSGELFF.

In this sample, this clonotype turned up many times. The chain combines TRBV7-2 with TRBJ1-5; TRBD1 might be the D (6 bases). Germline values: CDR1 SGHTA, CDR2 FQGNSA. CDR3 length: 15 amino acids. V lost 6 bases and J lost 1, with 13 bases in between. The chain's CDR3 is CASRAGEWSNQPQHF. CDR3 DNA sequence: TGTGCCAGCAGGGCAGGGGAATGGAGCAATCAGCCCCAGCATTTT.

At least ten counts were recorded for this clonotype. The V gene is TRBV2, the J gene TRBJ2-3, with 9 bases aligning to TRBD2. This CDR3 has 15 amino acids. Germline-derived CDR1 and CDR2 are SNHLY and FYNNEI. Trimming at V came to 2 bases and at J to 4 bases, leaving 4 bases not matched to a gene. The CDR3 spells CASSESGRSSDTQYF. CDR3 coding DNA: TGTGCCAGCAGTGAAAGCGGGAGGAGTTCAGATACGCAGTATTTT.

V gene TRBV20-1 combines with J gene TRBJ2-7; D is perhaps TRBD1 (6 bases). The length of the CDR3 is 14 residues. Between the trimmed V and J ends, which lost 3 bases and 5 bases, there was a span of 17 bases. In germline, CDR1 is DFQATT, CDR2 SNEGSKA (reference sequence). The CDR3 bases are TGCAGTGCTAGGTTGCCAGGGGATATCGACGAGCAGTACTTC. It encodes CSARLPGDIDEQYF.

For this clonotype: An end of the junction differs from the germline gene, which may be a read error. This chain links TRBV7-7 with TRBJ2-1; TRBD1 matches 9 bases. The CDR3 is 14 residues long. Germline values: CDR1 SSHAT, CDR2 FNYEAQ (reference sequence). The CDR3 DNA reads TGTGCTAGCAGCTCTGACAGGGGGAGCGATGAGCAGTTCTTC. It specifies CASSSDRGSDEQFF. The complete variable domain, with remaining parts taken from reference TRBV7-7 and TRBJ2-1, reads GAGVSQSPRYKVTKRGQDVTLRCDPISSHATLYWYQQALGQGPEFLTYFNYEAQPDKSGLPSDRFSAERPEGSISTLTIQRTEQRDSAMYRCASSSDRGSDEQFFGPGTRLTVL.

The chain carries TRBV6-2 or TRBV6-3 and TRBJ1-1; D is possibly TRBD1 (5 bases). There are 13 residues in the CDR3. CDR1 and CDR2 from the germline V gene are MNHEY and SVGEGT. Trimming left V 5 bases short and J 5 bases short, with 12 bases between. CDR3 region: CASSAYEGTEAFF. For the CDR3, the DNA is TGTGCCAGCAGTGCCTATGAGGGGACTGAAGCTTTCTTT.

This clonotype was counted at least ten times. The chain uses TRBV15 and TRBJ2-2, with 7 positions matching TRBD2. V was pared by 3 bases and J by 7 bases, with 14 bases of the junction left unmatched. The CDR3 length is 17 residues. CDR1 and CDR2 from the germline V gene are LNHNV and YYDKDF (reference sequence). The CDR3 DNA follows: TGTGCCACCAGCAGGCCACGGGAGGCTGGGTTTGTCGGGGAGCTGTTTTTT. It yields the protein CATSRPREAGFVGELFF.

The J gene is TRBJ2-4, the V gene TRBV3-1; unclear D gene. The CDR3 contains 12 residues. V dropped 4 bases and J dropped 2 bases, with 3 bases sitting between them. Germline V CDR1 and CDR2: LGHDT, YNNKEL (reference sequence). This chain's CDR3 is CASSPSKNIQYF. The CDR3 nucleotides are TGTGCCAGCAGCCCCTCCAAAAACATTCAGTACTTC.

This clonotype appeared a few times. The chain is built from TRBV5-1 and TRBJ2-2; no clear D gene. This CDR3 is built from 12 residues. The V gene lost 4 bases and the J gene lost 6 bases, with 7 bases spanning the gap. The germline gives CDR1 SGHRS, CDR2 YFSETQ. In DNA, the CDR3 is TGCGCCAGCAGCGGGCGCCCCGGGGAGCTGTTTTTT. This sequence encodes CASSGRPGELFF.